These 27 T cell receptor beta chains were all obtained from the same sample, sequenced in a study of vaccination effects on CD4 cells after COVID-19. Expansion of antigen-specific CD4+ T cells with viral peptide pools was carried out by the ViraFEST assay before sequencing. CD4+ T cell isolation took place after about 11 days of culture. A positive SARS-CoV-2 PCR test fell between March and December 2020. Generated by immunoSEQ multiplex PCR, the TCRdb table keeps only in-frame clones and is missing some. This table has approximately 30,000 clones, about two thirds appearing once. These TCRs are of unknown antigen specificity. Material: CD4+ T cells from PBMCs cultured with a peptide pool, obtained before COVID-19 vaccination. The receptors come from a human donor who had a prior SARS-CoV-2 infection.

This chain joins TRBV3-1 (or the pseudogene TRBV3-2) and TRBJ2-7, with D possibly matching TRBD2 (6 bases). Trimming removed 3 bases at V and 0 bases at J, with 9 bases between. CDR3 length: 14 amino acids. Germline CDR1 LGHDT, CDR2 YNNKEL (reference sequence). The CDR3 DNA follows: TGTGCCAGCAGCCATAGCGGAAGCTCCTACGAGCAGTACTTC. As protein: CASSHSGSSYEQYF.

The chain recombines TRBV30 with TRBJ2-7, with TRBD1 identical over 8 bases. CDR1 is GTSNPN, CDR2 SVGIG, per germline (reference sequence). The CDR3 runs to 14 residues. The V and J ends lost 5 bases and 0 bases, in that order; junction bases with no gene match: 6. Here the CDR3 reads CAWESGTGSYEQYF. DNA of the CDR3: TGTGCCTGGGAATCCGGGACAGGCTCCTACGAGCAGTACTTC.

This rearrangement joins TRBV7-9 to TRBJ2-2; possible D gene TRBD1, 5 bases. The V gene's germline CDR1 is SEHNR and CDR2 FQNEAQ (reference sequence). Trimming removed 2 bases at V and 7 bases at J, with 11 bases between. The CDR3 is made up of 14 amino acids. The chain's CDR3 is CASSLQGANGELFF. The CDR3 DNA reads TGTGCCAGCAGCTTACAAGGGGCGAACGGGGAGCTGTTTTTT.

V usage is TRBV5-5 and J usage is TRBJ1-2; D is undetermined. The V end lost 0 bases, the J end lost 2 bases, and 8 bases lay between the germline ends. CDR3 length: 14 residues. Germline assignment: CDR1 SGHKS and CDR2 YYEKEE (reference sequence). The CDR3 here is CASSLAITNYGYTF. CDR3 bases: TGTGCCAGCAGCTTGGCCATCACAAACTATGGCTACACCTTC.

This chain uses TRBV6-5 with TRBJ1-4; D is possibly TRBD1 (6 bases). Germline CDR1 and CDR2: MNHEY and SVGAGI. The CDR3 totals 16 residues. Deletions cut 2 bases from V and 1 base from J, with 11 bases between. CDR3 bases: TGTGCCAGCAGTTACGGCGGGGGGCGAACTAATGAAAAACTGTTTTTT. Translating gives CASSYGGGRTNEKLFF.

The rearrangement links TRBV24-1 to TRBJ1-2; D remains ambiguous. The ends were cut back, 0 bases at V and 7 bases at J, with 8 bases in the middle. CDR1 KGHDR and CDR2 SFDVKD come from the germline V gene. This CDR3 comprises 13 residues. The chain's CDR3 is CATSDLDGAGYTF. CDR3 sequence (DNA): TGTGCCACCAGTGATTTGGACGGAGCTGGCTACACCTTC.

The chain carries TRBV6-6 and TRBJ1-2; TRBD1 might be the D (5 bases). Looked up from germline, CDR1 is MNHNY and CDR2 is SVGAGI (reference sequence). CDR3 size: 13 residues. Trimming removed 6 bases from V and 0 bases from J, with 8 bases in between. The CDR3 region is CASRRDSNYGYTF. The DNA of the CDR3 is TGTGCCAGCAGGAGGGACTCTAACTATGGCTACACCTTC.

This clone was observed a few times. The chain joins TRBV7-9 to TRBJ1-6; maybe TRBD1 (5 bases). Looked up from germline, CDR1 is SEHNR and CDR2 is FQNEAQ (reference sequence). Trimming stripped 7 bases from V and 1 base from J, with 20 bases between. The length of the CDR3 is 18 residues. The CDR3 loop reads CASTQRRPGGSYNSPLHF. The CDR3 nucleotides are TGTGCCAGCACCCAGCGCCGCCCCGGGGGGTCCTATAATTCACCCCTCCACTTT.

This chain links TRBV14 with TRBJ2-3; D is possibly TRBD1 (5 bases). Trimming took 0 bases from V and 2 from J, leaving 9 bases between them. The CDR3 is made up of 15 amino acids. Germline CDR1 is SGHDN and CDR2 is FVKESK. The chain's CDR3 is CASSQEDTYTDTQYF. The CDR3, as DNA: TGTGCCAGCAGCCAAGAGGACACCTACACAGATACGCAGTATTTT. The full variable domain, completed using reference TRBV14 and TRBJ2-3, is EAGVTQFPSHSVIEKGQTVTLRCDPISGHDNLYWYRRVMGKEIKFLLHFVKESKQDESGMPNNRFLAERTGGTYSTLKVQPAELEDSGVYFCASSQEDTYTDTQYFGPGTRLTVL.

V usage is TRBV6-6 and J usage is TRBJ2-2; 8 bases fit TRBD1. The length of the CDR3 is 16 residues. Looked up from germline, CDR1 is MNHNY and CDR2 is SVGAGI (reference sequence). J was trimmed by 1 base and V by 10 bases; bases with no gene match: 11. CDR3 sequence reads: CAIPIGQGGNTGELFF. The CDR3 DNA is TGTGCCATCCCGATTGGACAGGGAGGGAACACCGGGGAGCTGTTTTTT.

The V gene is TRBV7-9, the J gene TRBJ1-1, with D hard to call. V was pared by 4 bases and J by 7 bases, with 13 bases between. CDR3 length: 13 amino acids. Germline lookup yields CDR1 SEHNR and CDR2 FQNEAQ (reference sequence). CDR3 nucleotides: TGTGCCAGCAGCTCCCGATCAGAGAATGAAGCTTTCTTT. The encoded protein is CASSSRSENEAFF. The full variable domain, with the rest looked up from reference TRBV7-9 and TRBJ1-1, is DTGVSQNPRHKITKRGQNVTFRCDPISEHNRLYWYRQTLGQGPEFLTYFQNEAQLEKSRLLSDRFSAERPKGSFSTLEIQRTEQGDSAMYLCASSSRSENEAFFGQGTRLTVV.

The gene calls are TRBV19 and TRBJ2-5; D remains ambiguous. The CDR3 is made up of 15 amino acids. Germline CDR1 LNHDA, CDR2 SQIVND (reference sequence). V shed 6 bases and J shed 5 bases, with 19 bases lying between them. The chain's CDR3 is CASSPGRQSWETQYF. The CDR3 DNA reads as TGTGCCAGTAGCCCCGGACGACAAAGTTGGGAGACCCAGTACTTC.

CDR3 residues: CASSMNPDRGRSPLHF. CDR3 nucleotide sequence: TGTGCCAGTAGTATGAACCCGGACAGGGGGCGTTCACCCCTCCACTTT. The V call is TRBV19, the J call TRBJ1-6; 11 bases fit TRBD1. The ends lost 3 bases at V and 9 bases at J; junction bases unmatched: 7. The CDR3 loop spans 16 amino acids. CDR1 is LNHDA and CDR2 is SQIVND in the germline V gene (reference sequence).

The V gene is TRBV5-6, the J gene TRBJ2-7; 11 nucleotides match TRBD1. This CDR3 contains 13 residues. Germline V gene lookup returns CDR1 SGHDT and CDR2 YYEEEE. V gave up 4 bases and J gave up 9 bases; unmatched junction bases: 6. In nucleotides, the CDR3 is TGTGCCAGCAGCGGGGACAGGGGGGAGGGGCAGTACTTC. It codes for CASSGDRGEGQYF.

The genes are TRBV15 and TRBJ1-2; D might be TRBD1 (6 bases). There are 15 residues in the CDR3. Trimming took 5 bases from V and 4 from J, leaving 17 bases between them. CDR1 and CDR2 (germline): LNHNV, YYDKDF (reference sequence). CDR3 in amino acids: CATSVDWTAPYGYTF. Written as DNA, the CDR3 is TGTGCCACCAGCGTCGATTGGACAGCTCCCTATGGCTACACCTTC.

V and J are TRBV7-2 and TRBJ2-7; 8 bases are a match to TRBD2. The trim removed 2 bases at V and 1 base at J, leaving 4 bases unmatched. The CDR3 is made up of 15 amino acids. Per the germline V gene, CDR1 is SGHTA and CDR2 is FQGNSA. The DNA for the CDR3 is TGTGCCAGCAGCTTATCGGCGGGAGGTTCCTACGAGCAGTACTTC. Translating gives CASSLSAGGSYEQYF.

V usage is TRBV10-3 and J usage is TRBJ1-5; D perhaps matches TRBD1 (6 bases). V shed 2 bases and J shed 9 bases, with 8 bases lying between them. Germline V CDR1 and CDR2: ENHRY, SYGVKD. CDR3 size: 12 residues. DNA of the CDR3: TGTGCCATCAGTGAGCGGGACATGCCCCAGCATTTT. Translating it yields CAISERDMPQHF.

In DNA form, the CDR3 reads TGTGCCAGCAGCCAATCGGGAGAGCAGTACTTC. Protein sequence: CASSQSGEQYF. This chain joins TRBV16 and TRBJ2-7; D uncertain. The CDR3 totals 11 residues. Looked up from germline, CDR1 is KGHSY and CDR2 is FQNENV. V was clipped by 0 bases and J by 7 bases, with 4 bases between them.

V and J are TRBV11-2 and TRBJ2-3; 7 bases match TRBD2. J lost 4 bases, V lost 3 bases, and 16 bases had no gene match. The CDR3 has 18 amino acids. CDR1 SGHAT and CDR2 FQNNGV come from the germline V gene. CDR3 in amino acids: CASSFFLSSGGAADTQYF. CDR3 bases: TGTGCCAGCAGCTTTTTTCTTTCTAGCGGCGGGGCCGCAGATACGCAGTATTTT.

The chain uses TRBV7-9 and TRBJ2-2; 8 bases align to TRBD2. Per germline, CDR1 SEHNR and CDR2 FQNEAQ (reference sequence). The CDR3 has 18 amino acids. Trimming cost V 8 bases and J 3 bases; bases outside gene matches: 17. The DNA of the CDR3 is TGTGCCAGCGTGTTGGAGTTGCGGGGGGCGTTCTACACCGGGGAGCTGTTTTTT. Protein sequence: CASVLELRGAFYTGELFF.

The CDR3 is CASSYGHTLGYGYTF. DNA of the CDR3: TGTGCCAGCAGTTACGGGCACACCCTAGGCTATGGCTACACCTTC. The chain uses TRBV6-5 and TRBJ1-2, with no clear D. V was clipped by 2 bases and J by 4 bases, with 14 bases between them. The CDR3 length is 15 residues. CDR1 MNHEY and CDR2 SVGAGI come from the germline V gene.

The chain is built from TRBV28 and TRBJ1-2, with no clear D. Trimming cost V 3 bases and J 3 bases, with 8 bases left between them. This CDR3 contains 13 residues. The germline CDR1 and CDR2 sequences are MDHEN and SYDVKM. The CDR3 loop is CASSFRAHYGYTF. In DNA, the CDR3 is TGTGCCAGCAGTTTTCGCGCTCACTATGGCTACACCTTC.

In its sample, this clone was seen once. The V and J genes are TRBV11-3 and TRBJ1-2, with D unclear. CDR1 SGHNT and CDR2 YENEEA come from the germline V gene. CDR3 size: 14 residues. Deletions cut 5 bases from V and 10 bases from J, with 20 bases between. The CDR3 spells CASSGLVQSYDYTF. DNA for the CDR3: TGTGCCAGCAGCGGTCTCGTCCAATCTTACGACTACACCTTC.

CDR3 nucleotide sequence: TGTGCCAGCAGCTACTCGACTAGCGGCAGCTCCTACAATGAGCAGTTCTTC. It translates to CASSYSTSGSSYNEQFF. The rearrangement uses TRBV9 and TRBJ2-1; 9 bases fit TRBD2. The V gene's germline CDR1 is SGDLS and CDR2 YYNGEE. The CDR3 covers 17 residues. The V and J ends lost 4 bases and 0 bases, in that order; junction bases with no gene match: 8.

The CDR3 DNA follows: TGTGCCAGCAGTTACGGGCAGGCCGACTCTGGAAACACCATATATTTT. Its translation: CASSYGQADSGNTIYF. The chain joins TRBV6-6 to TRBJ1-3, with unresolved D. This CDR3 is built from 16 residues. In germline, CDR1 is MNHNY, CDR2 SVGAGI (reference sequence). The V end was cut by 2 bases, the J end by 0 bases, with 11 bases between.

This chain links TRBV7-8 with TRBJ2-7, with D tentatively TRBD2 (5 bases). There are 17 residues in the CDR3. The V end lost 0 bases, the J end lost 2 bases, and 17 bases lay between the germline ends. From germline, CDR1 is SGHVS and CDR2 FQNEAQ. The CDR3 DNA is TGTGCCAGCAGCTTAGCGGGTGCATGGGGAGAGACCTACGAGCAGTACTTC. Its translation: CASSLAGAWGETYEQYF.

This clone has just a few counts. The genes are TRBV2 and TRBJ2-7; 10 bases match TRBD2. The CDR3 sequence is 13 residues long. CDR1 and CDR2 (germline): SNHLY, FYNNEI. The ends lost 8 bases at V and 7 bases at J; junction bases unmatched: 8. The CDR3 loop reads CASRVIAGGEQYF. The CDR3 DNA follows: TGTGCCAGCCGAGTGATAGCGGGGGGAGAGCAGTACTTC.